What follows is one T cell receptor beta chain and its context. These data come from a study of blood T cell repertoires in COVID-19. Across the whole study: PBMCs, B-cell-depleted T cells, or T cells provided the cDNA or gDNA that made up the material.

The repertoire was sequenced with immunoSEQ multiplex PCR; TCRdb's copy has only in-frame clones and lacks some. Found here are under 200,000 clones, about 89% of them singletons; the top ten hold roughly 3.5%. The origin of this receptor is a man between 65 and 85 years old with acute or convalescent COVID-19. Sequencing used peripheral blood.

The DNA of the CDR3 is TGTGCCAGCAGCTTGGTGGGGGCTGGCGGGGAGCTGTTTTTT. This encodes CASSLVGAGGELFF. The chain combines TRBV7-3 with TRBJ2-2, with D tentatively TRBD1 (6 bases). Germline CDR1 reads SGHTA; CDR2 reads FQGTGA. Trimming shortened V by 3 bases and J by 7 bases, and 12 bases separated the two germline ends. This CDR3 comprises 14 residues. The full variable domain, in which reference TRBV7-3 and TRBJ2-2 provide the parts outside the CDR3, is GAGVSQTPSNKVTEKGKYVELRCDPISGHTALYWYRQSLGQGPEFLIYFQGTGAADDSGLPNDRFFAVRPEGSVSTLKIQRTERGDSAVYLCASSLVGAGGELFFGEGSRLTVL.